Listed here are 14 T cell receptor beta chains from one sample, sequenced in a study of shared clonotypes between healthy human individuals. The data were produced by immunoSEQ multiplex PCR, yet TCRdb's version contains in-frame clones alone and is incomplete. The table shows some 500,000 clones, with roughly 85% occurring only once. The sample taken for sequencing was PBMCs. These receptors all come from a woman aged 40 to 50 in good health. Some clones in this sample may be carry-over from other donors' samples.

Worth noting for this clone: The same CDR3 can be traced to other DNA sequences in this sample. The chain couples TRBV7-3 to TRBJ2-1; 10 bases line up with TRBD2. V lost 1 base and J lost 8; bases outside the gene matches: 2. Germline CDR1 reads SGHTA; CDR2 reads FQGTGA. CDR3 length: 14 residues. The CDR3 bases are TGTGCCAGCAGCTTAAGCGGGACTAGCGATGAGCAGTTCTTC. Translating it yields CASSLSGTSDEQFF.

J is TRBJ2-3 and V is TRBV7-9; perhaps TRBD2 as D (6 bases). Germline V lookup: CDR1 SEHNR, CDR2 FQNEAQ (reference sequence). V was pared by 6 bases and J by 4 bases, with 14 bases between. The CDR3 has 14 residues. CDR3 DNA sequence: TGTGCCAGCAGTCCGGTGCTAGCGCCAGATACGCAGTATTTT. The encoded protein is CASSPVLAPDTQYF.

V is TRBV21-1 and J is TRBJ1-1. TRBV21-1 is a documented pseudogene. The CDR3 has 13 amino acids. CDR3 DNA sequence: TGTGCCAGCAGCATTACAGGGAGGACTGAAGCTTTCTTT. This sequence encodes CASSITGRTEAFF.

The rearrangement links TRBV27 to TRBJ2-5; TRBD1 matches at 11 bases. The CDR3 is made up of 15 amino acids. The germline gives CDR1 MNHEY, CDR2 SMNVEV (reference sequence). V shed 5 bases and J 5 bases; nucleotides not matched to a gene: 7. CDR3 in amino acids: CASSPGTGGRETQYF. The CDR3 DNA reads TGTGCCAGCAGTCCCGGGACAGGGGGTAGGGAGACCCAGTACTTC.

The chain carries TRBV7-2 and TRBJ2-5; 9 bases are a match to TRBD1. The CDR3 loop spans 15 amino acids. The J segment lost 7 bases and the V segment lost 1 base, leaving 7 bases of the junction unmatched. Germline loops: CDR1 SGHTA, CDR2 FQGNSA. CDR3 bases: TGTGCCAGCAGCTTAGTGCGACAGGGGGGAGTGACCCAGTACTTC. Translated, it gives CASSLVRQGGVTQYF.

The genes are TRBV7-9 and TRBJ2-1, with 9 bases fitting TRBD2. The V segment lost 5 bases and the J segment 1 base; nucleotides outside the gene matches: 6. The CDR3 has 16 amino acids. Germline V lookup: CDR1 SEHNR, CDR2 FQNEAQ (reference sequence). CDR3 sequence: CASSRLAEGSYNEQFF. The CDR3 DNA reads TGTGCCAGCAGCAGACTAGCGGAGGGGTCCTACAATGAGCAGTTCTTC.

This chain connects TRBV28 to TRBJ2-7; no firm D call. Germline CDR1 MDHEN, CDR2 SYDVKM. This CDR3 is 13 amino acids long. With 4 bases removed from V and 2 bases from J, the gap between germline ends came to 9 bases. The CDR3 DNA follows: TGTGCCAGCAGTTCCCCCACAACCTACGAGCAGTACTTC. It translates to CASSSPTTYEQYF. Complete variable domain (other parts from reference TRBV28 and TRBJ2-7): DVKVTQSSRYLVKRTGEKVFLECVQDMDHENMFWYRQDPGLGLRLIYFSYDVKMKEKGDIPEGYSVSREKKERFSLILESASTNQTSMYLCASSSPTTYEQYFGPGTRLTVT.

This clone occurred a few times. The chain couples TRBV29-1 to TRBJ2-7; either TRBD1 or TRBD2 may supply D (6 bases each). Trimming left V 1 base short and J 8 bases short, with 9 bases between. This CDR3 is 11 amino acids long. Germline lookup yields CDR1 SQVTM and CDR2 ANQGSEA. This CDR3 is CSVEVGGQQYF. DNA of the CDR3: TGCAGCGTTGAAGTTGGGGGGCAGCAGTACTTC.

The genes are TRBV7-2 and TRBJ2-1, with 8 bases lining up with TRBD2. The CDR3 spans 14 residues. Trimming at V came to 2 bases and at J to 8 bases, leaving 5 bases not matched to a gene. Germline V gene sequence: CDR1 SGHTA, CDR2 FQGNSA. The CDR3 DNA sequence: TGTGCCAGCAGCTTACAGCGGGAGTCCCATGAGCAGTTCTTC. Protein sequence: CASSLQRESHEQFF. Combining the CDR3 with reference TRBV7-2 and TRBJ2-1 gives the whole variable domain GAGVSQSPSNKVTEKGKDVELRCDPISGHTALYWYRQSLGQGLEFLIYFQGNSAPDKSGLPSDRFSAERTGGSVSTLTIQRTQQEDSAVYLCASSLQRESHEQFFGPGTRLTVL.

This clone was observed at least ten times. The chain has TRBV6-1 and TRBJ1-5; D not certain. Germline V CDR1 and CDR2: MNHNS, SASEGT. This CDR3 comprises 13 residues. V was cut by 5 bases and J by 0 bases, with 5 bases left in between. The CDR3 loop is CASSLNSNQPQHF. The CDR3 region has the DNA TGTGCCAGCAGTCTAAATAGCAATCAGCCCCAGCATTTT.

This clone was seen more than once but under ten times. The CDR3 DNA is TGTGCCAGCAGTGTGGGCCGATCTTCCGCTGAAGCTTTCTTT. Encoded protein: CASSVGRSSAEAFF. The chain recombines TRBV2 with TRBJ1-1, with unresolved D. The CDR3 totals 14 residues. Germline values: CDR1 SNHLY, CDR2 FYNNEI. The ends were cut back, 4 bases at V and 6 bases at J, with 15 bases in the middle.

This chain uses TRBV7-9 with TRBJ2-1, with D perhaps TRBD1 (6 bases). CDR1 SEHNR and CDR2 FQNEAQ come from the germline V gene (reference sequence). Trimming removed 0 bases at V and 6 bases at J, with 9 bases between. The CDR3 spans 14 residues. CDR3 residues: CASSLAQGRNEQFF. The CDR3 DNA follows: TGTGCCAGCAGCTTAGCGCAGGGGCGCAATGAGCAGTTCTTC.

The CDR3 DNA reads as TGCGCCAGCAGCGTTGACACGTCCTACAATGAGCAGTTCTTC. Translation: CASSVDTSYNEQFF. V usage is TRBV5-1 and J usage is TRBJ2-1; D is unresolved. The CDR3 length is 14 residues. V lost 4 bases and J lost 1, with 9 bases in between. Germline V CDR1 and CDR2: SGHRS, YFSETQ.

To note about this clone: Since a far larger clone is one base different, this is likely a read error. This sequence joins TRBV7-7 and TRBJ2-2, with D possibly TRBD2 on 5 matching bases. The CDR3 length is 12 residues. Germline loops: CDR1 SSHAT, CDR2 FNYEAQ (reference sequence). Here the CDR3 DNA reads TGTGCCAGCAGCTCTGCTTCCGGGGAGCCGTTTTTT. As protein: CASSSASGEPFF.